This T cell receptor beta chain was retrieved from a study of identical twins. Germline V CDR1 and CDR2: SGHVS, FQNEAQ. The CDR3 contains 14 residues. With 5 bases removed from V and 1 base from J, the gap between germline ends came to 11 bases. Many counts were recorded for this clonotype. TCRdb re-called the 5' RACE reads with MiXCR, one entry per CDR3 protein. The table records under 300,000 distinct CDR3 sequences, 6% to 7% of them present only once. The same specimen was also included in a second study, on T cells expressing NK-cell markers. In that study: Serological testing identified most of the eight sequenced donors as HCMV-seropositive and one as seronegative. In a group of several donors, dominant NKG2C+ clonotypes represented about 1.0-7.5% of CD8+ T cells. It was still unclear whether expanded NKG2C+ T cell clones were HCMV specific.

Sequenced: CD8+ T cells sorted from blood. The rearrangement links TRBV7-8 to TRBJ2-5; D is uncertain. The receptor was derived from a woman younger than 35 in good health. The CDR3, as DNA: TGTGCCAGCAGCGAAGCTGGCGGCCAAGAGACCCAGTACTTC. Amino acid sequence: CASSEAGGQETQYF.